The 3 T cell receptor beta chains below all came from one sample that was sequenced in a study of CD8 T cells in ankylosing spondylitis. Broader study findings: Characteristic, it appeared, of ankylosing spondylitis blood was a TCR beta motif of about eight highly homologous variants.

One entry per CDR3 protein, called by TCRdb with MiXCR from the 5' RACE reads. The sample yields approximately 440,000 distinct CDR3 sequences, roughly 17% seen once. No antigens are known for them. Sequencing was performed on blood, either unsorted or a sorted T cell fraction (not recorded which). All receptors derive from a male donor with ankylosing spondylitis.

This clonotype has a handful of counts. This sequence joins TRBV6-5 and TRBJ2-1, with TRBD2 matching over 9 bases. CDR3 length: 15 amino acids. V gave up 2 bases and J gave up 2 bases; unmatched junction bases: 1. CDR1 and CDR2 (germline): MNHEY, SVGAGI. In nucleotides, the CDR3 is TGTGCCAGCAGTTACGCTAGCGGGACCTACAATGAGCAGTTCTTC. Protein: CASSYASGTYNEQFF.

The chain carries TRBV29-1 and TRBJ1-4, with D possibly matching TRBD1 (6 bases). The CDR3 has 12 amino acids. Germline-derived CDR1 and CDR2 are SQVTM and ANQGSEA. V was pared by 4 bases and J by 11 bases, with 14 bases between. CDR3 sequence (DNA): TGCAGCGTTGCTGAGGGGGTTCAGAAACTGTTTTTT. Protein: CSVAEGVQKLFF.

Comment on this clonotype: The conserved phenylalanine or tryptophan is not found at the CDR3 terminus, so this likely reflects a read error. J is TRBJ2-3 and V is TRBV2, with D unresolved. The germline V and J ends were trimmed by 4 bases and 0 bases, with 2 bases remaining between them. The CDR3 has 12 residues. CDR1 and CDR2 from the germline V gene are SNHLY and FYNNEI. As DNA, the CDR3 is TGTGCCAGCAGTGCCAGCACAGATACGCAGTATTAT. It translates to CASSASTDTQYY.